This T cell receptor (beta chain) was captured by sequencing in a study of shared clonotypes between healthy human individuals. Only CD45RO-negative cells positively selected for CCR7 counted as naive CD8 cells, so terminally differentiated effector memory CD45RA+ cells were excluded. Points on this clone: Its antigen is still unknown.

Study-wide findings and caveats: Naive subsets typically showed greater estimated richness than memory subsets.

Data came from immunoSEQ multiplex PCR; TCRdb stores just in-frame clones and leaves some out. This table has about 580,000 clones, roughly 98% appearing once. Material for sequencing was naive CD8+ T cells sorted from blood. This TCR was recovered from a man in his thirties or forties in good health.

In nucleotides, the CDR3 is TGTGCCAGCAGTGAAGGATCCCAGGGAGGCAATGAGCAGTTCTTC. This sequence encodes CASSEGSQGGNEQFF. The chain recombines TRBV2 with TRBJ2-1, with a possible D match to TRBD2 (6 bases). Deletions cut 1 base from V and 6 bases from J, with 13 bases between. The CDR3 has 15 amino acids. From germline, CDR1 is SNHLY and CDR2 FYNNEI.